The source of this TCR beta chain is a study of cytomegalovirus exposure and HLA in healthy donors (dated by TCRdb to the late 2010s). The study in broad terms: A later analysis indicated that the roughly 120 validation repertoires were generated on the platform also employed for the roughly 730 repertoires of the first cohort. The aim of the study was to test whether cataloging public T cell receptors could identify signatures of past pathogen exposure. Along with the approximately 620-subject first cohort, a separate validation cohort of over 90 different subjects was used. To predict cytomegalovirus infection status, the study brought together high-throughput TCR immunosequencing, statistical association of individual TCRs with disease status, and machine learning. General study outcomes and caveats: All 110 or so repertoires were used to score co-occurrence in the validation cohort in a later analysis, because that analysis had no HLA typing for the cohort. In vitro tests confirmed that a few of the cytomegalovirus-associated TCR beta chains recognize cytomegalovirus antigens. A later analysis found that TCRs clustered in the first cohort also tended to co-occur in the roughly 120 validation repertoires, with 94% of cluster scores above 0. The study listed 150 to 200 TCR beta chains as associated with cytomegalovirus. According to the authors, the approach could potentially be generalized to other disease states and immunological phenotypes. Across donors, most TCR sequences were observed very rarely, whereas some public TCRs were present in many individuals. The classifier was reported to diagnose cytomegalovirus status with high specificity and sensitivity in both the original cohort and the validation cohort.

Worth noting for this clone: Its antigen is still unknown. Per-nucleotide qualities are absent, and no much larger clonotype sits a single base away.

The CDR3 contains 15 residues, cysteine and phenylalanine counted. Only the CDR3 DNA stays, 45 bases, in frame from base 1. The junction carries 12 bases between V and J, which are trimmed by 5 bases and 1 base respectively. Reading the germline V gene gives CDR1 SGHAT and CDR2 FQNNGV. To prepare the library, the immunoSEQ multiplex PCR assay was applied. The study's own analysis went as follows. A statistical classification framework was built to diagnose cytomegalovirus status from the catalog of TCR beta chain sequences. TCRdb obtained this table from immuneACCESS and retained in-frame rearrangements with V and J assigned. These tables miss some clones; where compared with another copy, unresolved V genes account for less than half of the shortfall, and the remainder is unexplained. The V and J calls and clone size come from that table; D and trimming were worked out from the DNA. This sample comprises about 110,000 clones, 70% to 85% of them detected only once. The ten largest make up approximately 3% of the sample.

The donors were included in the validation cohort of 120 subjects, a group kept apart from the approximately 690-subject first cohort. Rearrangement joined TRBV11-2 to TRBJ1-5; the D gene is unclear. This receptor was obtained from a woman under 30 in good health and CMV-seronegative. The sequencing sample was made of PBMCs. DNA sequence: TGTGCCAGCAGCCTCAGGTCAGGAAGCAATCAGCCCCAGCATTTT. This gives the protein CASSLRSGSNQPQHF.